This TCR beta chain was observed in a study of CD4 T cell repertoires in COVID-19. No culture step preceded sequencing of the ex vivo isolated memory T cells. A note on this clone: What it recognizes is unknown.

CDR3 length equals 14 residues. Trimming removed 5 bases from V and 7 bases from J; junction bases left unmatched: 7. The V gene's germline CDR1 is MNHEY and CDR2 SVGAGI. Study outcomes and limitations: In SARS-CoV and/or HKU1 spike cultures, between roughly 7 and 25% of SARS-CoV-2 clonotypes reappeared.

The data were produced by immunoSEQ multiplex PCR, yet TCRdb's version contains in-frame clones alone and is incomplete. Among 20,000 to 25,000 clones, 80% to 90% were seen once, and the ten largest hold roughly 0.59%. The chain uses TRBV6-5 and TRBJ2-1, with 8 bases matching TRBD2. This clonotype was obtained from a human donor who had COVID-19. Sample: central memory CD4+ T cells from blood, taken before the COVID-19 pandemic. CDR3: CASSRRPSGNEQFF. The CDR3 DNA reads TGTGCCAGCAGTCGGAGACCTAGCGGGAATGAGCAGTTCTTC.